The 11 T cell receptor beta chains reported below all come from one sample, sequenced in a study of T cell responses to AZD1222 COVID-19 vaccine. Generated by immunoSEQ multiplex PCR, the TCRdb table keeps only in-frame clones and is missing some. The sample lists 90,000 to 150,000 clones, less than 90% seen once, with around 10% in the top ten. Material: peripheral blood, obtained on day 0 of AZD1222 vaccination. The receptors here all came from an adult in good health.

V gene TRBV6-5 combines with J gene TRBJ2-1, with TRBD2 as a possible D gene (5 bases). Germline values: CDR1 MNHEY, CDR2 SVGAGI. CDR3 length equals 13 residues. V was shortened by 2 bases and J by 10 bases, with 12 bases between the two germline ends. The CDR3 sequence is CASSYARAREQFF. The DNA of the CDR3 is TGTGCCAGCAGTTACGCGAGGGCCCGAGAGCAGTTCTTC.

The V call is TRBV10-1, the J call TRBJ2-7; 10 bases line up with TRBD2. V gave up 2 bases and J gave up 0 bases; unmatched junction bases: 1. Germline CDR1 is WNHNN and CDR2 is SYGVQD (reference sequence). CDR3 length: 15 residues. CDR3 protein: CASSEVAGGSYEQYF. CDR3 bases: TGCGCCAGCAGTGAGGTAGCGGGAGGCTCCTACGAGCAGTACTTC.

In this sample, this clone turned up a few times. In DNA, the CDR3 is TGTGCCAGCAGCCTGCCCGCGACAGGGGCATGGAACACTGAAGCTTTCTTT. Its translation: CASSLPATGAWNTEAFF. This chain uses TRBV2 with TRBJ1-1; 8 nucleotides match TRBD1. V lost 6 bases to trimming and J lost 1 base; unmatched junction nucleotides: 13. The CDR3 sequence is 17 residues long. Germline V CDR1 and CDR2: SNHLY, FYNNEI. The variable domain in full, completed from reference TRBV2 and TRBJ1-1, reads EPEVTQTPSHQVTQMGQEVILRCVPISNHLYFYWYRQILGQKVEFLVSFYNNEISEKSEIFDDQFSVERPDGSNFTLKIRSTKLEDSAMYFCASSLPATGAWNTEAFFGQGTRLTVV.

With regard to this clone: The sample has other DNA sequences that encode this CDR3 too. The V gene is TRBV27, the J gene TRBJ1-3; no clear D. This CDR3 region has 13 residues. Trimming pared 6 bases from V and 0 bases from J, leaving 6 bases between. Germline CDR1 MNHEY, CDR2 SMNVEV (reference sequence). CDR3 region: CASRSHSGNTIYF. The CDR3 DNA is TGTGCCAGCAGATCGCACTCTGGAAACACCATATATTTT.

This rearrangement joins TRBV5-5 to TRBJ2-2, with unresolved D. The CDR3 totals 15 residues. CDR1 and CDR2 from the germline V gene are SGHKS and YYEKEE (reference sequence). V gave up 4 bases and J gave up 4 bases, with 14 bases separating them. The CDR3 DNA follows: TGTGCCAGCAGCCTTTCGAATCGGCGCACCGGGGAGCTGTTTTTT. Amino acid sequence: CASSLSNRRTGELFF.

J is TRBJ2-2 and V is TRBV7-9; TRBD1 agrees at 7 bases. V dropped 3 bases and J dropped 0; count of bases not matched to a gene: 1. The V gene's germline CDR1 is SEHNR and CDR2 FQNEAQ (reference sequence). The CDR3 is 15 residues long. The CDR3 DNA is TGTGCCAGCAGCTTGGGACAGACGAACACCGGGGAGCTGTTTTTT. Its protein is CASSLGQTNTGELFF.

V and J are TRBV10-3 and TRBJ2-3; D is perhaps TRBD2 (5 bases). Trimming stripped 8 bases from V and 4 bases from J, with 13 bases between. Germline CDR1 ENHRY, CDR2 SYGVKD. There are 13 residues in the CDR3. The CDR3 sequence: CAIEQRFADTQYF. The CDR3, as DNA: TGTGCCATCGAACAGCGGTTCGCAGATACGCAGTATTTT.

This rearrangement joins TRBV3-1 (or the pseudogene TRBV3-2) to TRBJ2-7; TRBD1 agrees at 7 bases. This CDR3 contains 14 residues. CDR1 LGHDT and CDR2 YNNKEL come from the germline V gene (reference sequence). Trimming at V came to 4 bases and at J to 2 bases, leaving 5 bases not matched to a gene. CDR3 sequence reads: CASSLTGEAYEQYF. CDR3 DNA sequence: TGTGCCAGCAGCCTCACAGGGGAAGCCTACGAGCAGTACTTC.

This clone was observed a handful of times. The chain carries TRBV5-6 and TRBJ1-1; D not resolved. The CDR3 has 11 residues. Germline lookup yields CDR1 SGHDT and CDR2 YYEEEE. The V and J ends lost 1 base and 3 bases respectively, with 1 base between them. The DNA for the CDR3 is TGTGCCAGCAGCTTGCACACTGAAGCTTTCTTT. It yields the protein CASSLHTEAFF.

The rearrangement links TRBV27 to TRBJ2-7; no clear D gene. V lost 0 bases to trimming and J lost 3 bases, with 0 bases between them. CDR1 is MNHEY and CDR2 is SMNVEV in the germline V gene (reference sequence). The CDR3 totals 11 residues. In DNA, the CDR3 is TGTGCCAGCAGTTTATCCTACGAGCAGTACTTC. It encodes CASSLSYEQYF.

The V gene is TRBV2, the J gene TRBJ1-4; perhaps TRBD1 as D (5 bases). CDR3 length: 16 residues. Germline values: CDR1 SNHLY, CDR2 FYNNEI. Trimming pared 6 bases from V and 5 bases from J, leaving 19 bases between. The CDR3 DNA reads as TGTGCCAGCAGCGACGGCGGAAGGGGTGGAAATGAAAAACTGTTTTTT. Protein sequence: CASSDGGRGGNEKLFF.